The clone carrying this TCR beta chain was observed many times. Its target is unknown. The CDR3 consists of 12 residues. V lost 5 bases, J lost 10 bases, and 4 bases stayed unmatched. This sample is part of a study of identical twins. General study results and limits: Clonotypes of the beta chain that were abundant in cord blood carried fewer insertions (memory repertoires showed none).

A universal primer binding site was introduced by template switching. The final cDNA contained unique molecular identifiers. Via MiXCR, TCRdb re-called the 5' RACE reads, giving one row per CDR3 protein. The table includes hundreds of thousands of distinct CDR3 sequences, around 8.8% detected once. Separately, the same data were catalogued under a study of yellow fever vaccine responses in identical twins.

J is TRBJ2-1 and V is TRBV12-3 or TRBV12-4; 8 bases match TRBD2. The clonotype was recovered from a woman aged 18-35 years in good health. Sequencing was done on a sample of memory (CD45RO+) T cells sorted from blood. The CDR3 sequence is CASSGTSREQFF. CDR3 bases: TGTGCCAGCAGTGGGACTAGTCGGGAGCAGTTCTTC.